This T cell receptor (beta chain) is from a study of CD8 T cells in ankylosing spondylitis. Germline CDR1 LGHDT, CDR2 YNNKEL (reference sequence). The CDR3 runs 16 residues. Trimming at V came to 4 bases and at J to 3 bases, leaving 9 bases not matched to a gene. Study outcomes and limitations: A TCR beta motif of fewer than 10 highly homologous variants seemed to mark ankylosing spondylitis blood. Some of these motif variants have turned up before, in reports on reactive arthritis synovial fluid and blood.

A few counts support this clonotype. What it binds is not known. For TCR beta, libraries came from quantitative 5'-RACE with molecular barcodes. TCRdb reanalysed the 5' RACE reads using MiXCR and keeps one entry per CDR3 protein. The sample lists just under 550,000 distinct CDR3 sequences, roughly 13% occurring once. This chain joins TRBV3-1 and TRBJ2-1; 7 nucleotides align to TRBD1. Material: blood, either unsorted or a sorted T cell fraction (not recorded which). The TCR comes from a male donor with ankylosing spondylitis. CDR3 in amino acids: CASSLPTGRYYNEQFF. The CDR3 DNA sequence: TGTGCCAGCAGCCTACCGACAGGGCGTTACTACAATGAGCAGTTCTTC.